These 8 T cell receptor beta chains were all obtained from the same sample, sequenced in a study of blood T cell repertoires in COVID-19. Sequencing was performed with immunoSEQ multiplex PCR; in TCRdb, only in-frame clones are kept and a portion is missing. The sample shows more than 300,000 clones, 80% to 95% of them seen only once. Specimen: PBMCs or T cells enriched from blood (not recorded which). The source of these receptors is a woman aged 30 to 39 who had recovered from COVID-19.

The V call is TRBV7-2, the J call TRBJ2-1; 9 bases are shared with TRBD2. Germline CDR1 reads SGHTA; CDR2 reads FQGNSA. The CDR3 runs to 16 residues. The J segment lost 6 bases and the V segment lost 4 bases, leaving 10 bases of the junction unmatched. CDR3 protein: CASSSRSGRLRNEQFF. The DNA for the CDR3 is TGTGCCAGCAGCTCAAGAAGCGGGAGGTTGCGCAATGAGCAGTTCTTC.

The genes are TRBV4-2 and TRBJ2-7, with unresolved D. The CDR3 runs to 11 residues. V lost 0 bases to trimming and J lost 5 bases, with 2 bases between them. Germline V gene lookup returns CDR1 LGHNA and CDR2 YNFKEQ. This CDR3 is CASSQDNEQYF. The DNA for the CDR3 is TGTGCCAGCAGCCAAGATAACGAGCAGTACTTC.

Here the CDR3 DNA reads TGTGCCAGCAGCCCGCGGCAGGGCAGTCGGAACACTGAAGCTTTCTTT. This encodes CASSPRQGSRNTEAFF. V usage is TRBV7-8 and J usage is TRBJ1-1, with D possibly TRBD1 on 5 matching bases. Per the germline V gene, CDR1 is SGHVS and CDR2 is FQNEAQ. There are 16 residues in the CDR3. Trimming pared 5 bases from V and 1 base from J, leaving 17 bases between.

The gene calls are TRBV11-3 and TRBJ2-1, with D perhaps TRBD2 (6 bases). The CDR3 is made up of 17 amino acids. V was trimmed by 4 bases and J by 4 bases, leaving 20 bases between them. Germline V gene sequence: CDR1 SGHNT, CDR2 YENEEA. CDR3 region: CASSSHRDFKIYNEQFF. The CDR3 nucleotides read TGTGCCAGCAGCTCCCACCGGGACTTCAAGATTTACAATGAGCAGTTCTTC.

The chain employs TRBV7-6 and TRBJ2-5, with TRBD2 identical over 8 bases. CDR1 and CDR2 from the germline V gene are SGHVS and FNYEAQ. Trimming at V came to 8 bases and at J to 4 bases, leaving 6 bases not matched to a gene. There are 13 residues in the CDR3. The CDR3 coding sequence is TGTGCCAGCGCCTGGGCGGGGGGAGAGACCCAGTACTTC. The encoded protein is CASAWAGGETQYF.

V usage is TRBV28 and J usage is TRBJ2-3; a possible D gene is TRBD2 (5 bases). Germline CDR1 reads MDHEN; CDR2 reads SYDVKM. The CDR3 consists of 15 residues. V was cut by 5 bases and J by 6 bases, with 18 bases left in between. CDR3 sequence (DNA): TGTGCCAGCAGTCCTTTCGATTTGTTAGCGGATACGCAGTATTTT. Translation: CASSPFDLLADTQYF.

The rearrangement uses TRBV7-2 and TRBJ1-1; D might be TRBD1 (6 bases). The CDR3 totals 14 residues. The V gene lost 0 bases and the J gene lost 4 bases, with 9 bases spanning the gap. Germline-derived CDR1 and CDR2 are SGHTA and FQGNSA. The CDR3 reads CASSLAQQGTEAFF. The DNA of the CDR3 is TGTGCCAGCAGCTTAGCGCAACAGGGCACTGAAGCTTTCTTT. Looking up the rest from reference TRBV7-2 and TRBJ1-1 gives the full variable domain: GAGVSQSPSNKVTEKGKDVELRCDPISGHTALYWYRQSLGQGLEFLIYFQGNSAPDKSGLPSDRFSAERTGGSVSTLTIQRTQQEDSAVYLCASSLAQQGTEAFFGQGTRLTVV.

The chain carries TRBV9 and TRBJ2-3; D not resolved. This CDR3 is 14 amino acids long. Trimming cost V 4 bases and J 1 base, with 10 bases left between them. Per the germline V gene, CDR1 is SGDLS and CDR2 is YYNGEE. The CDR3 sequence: CASSPHLGTDTQYF. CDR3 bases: TGTGCCAGCAGCCCTCACCTAGGCACAGATACGCAGTATTTT.